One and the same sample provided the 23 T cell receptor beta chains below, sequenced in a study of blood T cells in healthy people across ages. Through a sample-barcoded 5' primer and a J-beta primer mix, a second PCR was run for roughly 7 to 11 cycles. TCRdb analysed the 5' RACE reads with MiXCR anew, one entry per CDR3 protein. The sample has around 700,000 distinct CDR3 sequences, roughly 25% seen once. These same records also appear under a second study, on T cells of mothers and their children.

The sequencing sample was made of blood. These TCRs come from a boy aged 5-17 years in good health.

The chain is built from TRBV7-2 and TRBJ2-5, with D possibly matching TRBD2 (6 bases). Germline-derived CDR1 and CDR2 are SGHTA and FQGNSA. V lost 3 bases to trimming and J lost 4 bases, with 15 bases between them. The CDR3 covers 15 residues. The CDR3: CASSFPRGGVETQYF. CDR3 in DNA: TGTGCCAGCAGCTTTCCCCGGGGAGGAGTAGAGACCCAGTACTTC.

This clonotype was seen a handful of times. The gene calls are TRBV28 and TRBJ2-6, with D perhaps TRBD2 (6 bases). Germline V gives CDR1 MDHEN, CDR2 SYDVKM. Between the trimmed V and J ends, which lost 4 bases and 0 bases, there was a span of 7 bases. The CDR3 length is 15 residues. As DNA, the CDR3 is TGTGCCAGCAGTTGGGAGGTCTCTGGGGCCAACGTCCTGACTTTC. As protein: CASSWEVSGANVLTF.

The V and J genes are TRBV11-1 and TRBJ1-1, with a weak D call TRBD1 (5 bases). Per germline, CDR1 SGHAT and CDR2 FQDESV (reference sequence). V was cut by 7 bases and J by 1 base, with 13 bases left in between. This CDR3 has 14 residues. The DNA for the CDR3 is TGTGCCAGCACCGGGGACCGAGAGAACACTGAAGCTTTCTTT. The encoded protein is CASTGDRENTEAFF.

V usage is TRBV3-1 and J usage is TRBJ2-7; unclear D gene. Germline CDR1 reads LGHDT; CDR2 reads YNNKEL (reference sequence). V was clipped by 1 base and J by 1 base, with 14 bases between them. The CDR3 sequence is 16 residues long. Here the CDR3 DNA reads TGTGCCAGCAGCCAAGTCTGGACGTTGAGATCCTACGAGCAGTACTTC. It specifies CASSQVWTLRSYEQYF.

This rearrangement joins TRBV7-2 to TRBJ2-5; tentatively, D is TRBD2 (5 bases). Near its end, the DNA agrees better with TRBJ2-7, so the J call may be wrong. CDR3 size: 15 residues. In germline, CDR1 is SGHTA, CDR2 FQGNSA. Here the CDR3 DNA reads TGTGCCAGCAGCATTGGACTCCAGCATCCCTACGAGCAGTACTTC. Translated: CASSIGLQHPYEQYF.

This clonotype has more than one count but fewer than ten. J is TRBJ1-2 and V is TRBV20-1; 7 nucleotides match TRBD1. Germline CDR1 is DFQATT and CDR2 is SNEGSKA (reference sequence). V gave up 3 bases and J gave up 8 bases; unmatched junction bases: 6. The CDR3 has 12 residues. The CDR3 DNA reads TGCAGTGCTAGTCCAGGGGGTCGGGGCTACACCTTC. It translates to CSASPGGRGYTF.

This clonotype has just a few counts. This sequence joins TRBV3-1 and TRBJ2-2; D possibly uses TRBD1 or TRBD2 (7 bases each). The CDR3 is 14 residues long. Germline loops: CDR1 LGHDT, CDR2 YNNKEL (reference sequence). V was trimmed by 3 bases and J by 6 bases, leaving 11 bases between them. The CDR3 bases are TGTGCCAGCAGCCACAGGGGGAGGGCCGGGGAGCTGTTTTTT. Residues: CASSHRGRAGELFF.

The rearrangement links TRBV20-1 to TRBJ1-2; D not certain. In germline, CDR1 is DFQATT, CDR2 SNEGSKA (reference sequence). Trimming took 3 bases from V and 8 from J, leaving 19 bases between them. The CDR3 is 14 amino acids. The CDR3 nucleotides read TGCAGTGCTAGTGGACCGGCAGGACCCCTAGGCTACACCTTC. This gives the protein CSASGPAGPLGYTF.

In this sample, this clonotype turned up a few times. DNA for the CDR3: TGCAGCGTTGCCAGCCTCCTACCTAATGAGCAGTTCTTC. Protein sequence: CSVASLLPNEQFF. The V call is TRBV29-1, the J call TRBJ2-1; D uncertain. Trimming stripped 4 bases from V and 7 bases from J, with 14 bases between. The CDR3 has 13 residues. The germline gives CDR1 SQVTM, CDR2 ANQGSEA.

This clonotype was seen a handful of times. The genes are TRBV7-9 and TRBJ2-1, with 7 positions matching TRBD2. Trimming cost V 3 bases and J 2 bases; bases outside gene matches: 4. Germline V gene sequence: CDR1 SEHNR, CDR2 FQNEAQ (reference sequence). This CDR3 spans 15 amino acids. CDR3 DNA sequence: TGTGCCAGCAGCTTCGCGGGAGCCCCCTACAATGAGCAGTTCTTC. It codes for CASSFAGAPYNEQFF.

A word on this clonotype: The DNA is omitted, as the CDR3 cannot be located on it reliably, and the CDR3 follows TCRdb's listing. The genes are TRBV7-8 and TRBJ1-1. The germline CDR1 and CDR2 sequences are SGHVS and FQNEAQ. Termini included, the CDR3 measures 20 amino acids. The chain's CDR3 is CASSIYLCSVAGLMNTEAFF.

CDR3 protein: CATSDPGLAGAEETQYF. DNA for the CDR3: TGTGCCACCAGTGACCCGGGACTAGCGGGAGCTGAAGAGACCCAGTACTTC. This chain uses TRBV24-1 with TRBJ2-5; TRBD2 matches at 14 bases. Per germline, CDR1 KGHDR and CDR2 SFDVKD. The CDR3 has 17 amino acids. The V segment lost 4 bases and the J segment 3 bases; nucleotides outside the gene matches: 6.

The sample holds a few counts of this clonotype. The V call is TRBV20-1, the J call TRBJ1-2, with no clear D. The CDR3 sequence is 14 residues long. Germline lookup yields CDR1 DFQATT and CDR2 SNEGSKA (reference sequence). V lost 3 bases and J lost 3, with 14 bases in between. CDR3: CSASPDDLDYGYTF. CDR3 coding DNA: TGCAGTGCTAGTCCGGACGACCTCGACTATGGCTACACCTTC.

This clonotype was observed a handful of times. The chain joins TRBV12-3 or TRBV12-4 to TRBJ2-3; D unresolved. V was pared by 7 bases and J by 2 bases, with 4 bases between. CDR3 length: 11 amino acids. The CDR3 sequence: CASTLTDTQYF. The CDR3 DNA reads TGTGCCAGCACCCTCACAGATACGCAGTATTTT.

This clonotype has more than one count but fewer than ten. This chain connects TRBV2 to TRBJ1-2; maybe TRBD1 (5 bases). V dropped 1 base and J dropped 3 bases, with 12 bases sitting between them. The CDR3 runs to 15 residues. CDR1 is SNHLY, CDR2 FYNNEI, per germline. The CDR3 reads CASSEVTDSYYGYTF. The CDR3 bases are TGTGCCAGCAGTGAAGTGACAGATTCTTACTATGGCTACACCTTC.

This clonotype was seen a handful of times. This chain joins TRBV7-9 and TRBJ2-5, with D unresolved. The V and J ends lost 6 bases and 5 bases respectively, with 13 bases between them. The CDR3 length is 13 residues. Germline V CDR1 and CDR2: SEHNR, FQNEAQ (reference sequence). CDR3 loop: CASRANARETQYF. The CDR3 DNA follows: TGTGCCAGCAGGGCCAACGCAAGGGAGACCCAGTACTTC. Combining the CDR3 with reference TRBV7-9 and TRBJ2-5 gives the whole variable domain DTGVSQNPRHKITKRGQNVTFRCDPISEHNRLYWYRQTLGQGPEFLTYFQNEAQLEKSRLLSDRFSAERPKGSFSTLEIQRTEQGDSAMYLCASRANARETQYFGPGTRLLVL.

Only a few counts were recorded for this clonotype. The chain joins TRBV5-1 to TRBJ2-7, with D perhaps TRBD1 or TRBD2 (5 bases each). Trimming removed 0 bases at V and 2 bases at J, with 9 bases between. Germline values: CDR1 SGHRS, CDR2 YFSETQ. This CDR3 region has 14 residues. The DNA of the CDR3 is TGCGCCAGCAGCTTGGGGGACCTGGCCTACGAGCAGTACTTC. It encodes CASSLGDLAYEQYF.

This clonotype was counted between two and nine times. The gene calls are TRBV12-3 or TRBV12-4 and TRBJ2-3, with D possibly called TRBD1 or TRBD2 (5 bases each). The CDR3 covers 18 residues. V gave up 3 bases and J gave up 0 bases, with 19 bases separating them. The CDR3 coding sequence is TGTGCCAGCAGTTTCCTAGGGGAGAGGGAGCCTAGCACAGATACGCAGTATTTT. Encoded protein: CASSFLGEREPSTDTQYF.

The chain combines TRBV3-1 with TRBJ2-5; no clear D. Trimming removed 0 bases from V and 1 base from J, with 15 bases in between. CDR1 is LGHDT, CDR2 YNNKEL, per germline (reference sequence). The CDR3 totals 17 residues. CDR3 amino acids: CASSQDIGPAAQETQYF. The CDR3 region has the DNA TGTGCCAGCAGCCAAGATATCGGCCCGGCAGCCCAAGAGACCCAGTACTTC.

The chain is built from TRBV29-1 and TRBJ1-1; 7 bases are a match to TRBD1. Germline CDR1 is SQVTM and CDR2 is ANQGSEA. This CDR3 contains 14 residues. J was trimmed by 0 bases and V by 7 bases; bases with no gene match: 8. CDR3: CSATGLSMNTEAFF. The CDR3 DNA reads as TGCAGCGCGACAGGGCTCTCCATGAACACTGAAGCTTTCTTT.

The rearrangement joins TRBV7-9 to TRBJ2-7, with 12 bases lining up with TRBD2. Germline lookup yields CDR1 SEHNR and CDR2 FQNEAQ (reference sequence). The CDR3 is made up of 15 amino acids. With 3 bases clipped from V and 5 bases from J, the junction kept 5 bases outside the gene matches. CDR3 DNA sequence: TGTGCCAGCAGCTTTTGGCCTAGCGGGAGGGACGAGCAGTACTTC. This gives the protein CASSFWPSGRDEQYF. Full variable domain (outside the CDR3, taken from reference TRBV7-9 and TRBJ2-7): DTGVSQNPRHKITKRGQNVTFRCDPISEHNRLYWYRQTLGQGPEFLTYFQNEAQLEKSRLLSDRFSAERPKGSFSTLEIQRTEQGDSAMYLCASSFWPSGRDEQYFGPGTRLTVT.

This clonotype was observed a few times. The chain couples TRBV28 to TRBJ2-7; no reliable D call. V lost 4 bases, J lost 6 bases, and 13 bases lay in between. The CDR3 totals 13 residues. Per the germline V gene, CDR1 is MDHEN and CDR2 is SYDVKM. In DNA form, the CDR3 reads TGTGCCAGCAGTTCAATTCTTGCCCGCGAGCAGTACTTC. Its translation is CASSSILAREQYF. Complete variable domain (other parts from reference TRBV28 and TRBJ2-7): DVKVTQSSRYLVKRTGEKVFLECVQDMDHENMFWYRQDPGLGLRLIYFSYDVKMKEKGDIPEGYSVSREKKERFSLILESASTNQTSMYLCASSSILAREQYFGPGTRLTVT.

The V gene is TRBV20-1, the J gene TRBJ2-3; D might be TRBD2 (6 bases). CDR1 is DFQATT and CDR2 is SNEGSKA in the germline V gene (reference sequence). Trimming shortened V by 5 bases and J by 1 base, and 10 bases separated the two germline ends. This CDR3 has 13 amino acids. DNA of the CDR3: TGCAGTGCTGGCAGGGAGGGCACAGATACGCAGTATTTT. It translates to CSAGREGTDTQYF.